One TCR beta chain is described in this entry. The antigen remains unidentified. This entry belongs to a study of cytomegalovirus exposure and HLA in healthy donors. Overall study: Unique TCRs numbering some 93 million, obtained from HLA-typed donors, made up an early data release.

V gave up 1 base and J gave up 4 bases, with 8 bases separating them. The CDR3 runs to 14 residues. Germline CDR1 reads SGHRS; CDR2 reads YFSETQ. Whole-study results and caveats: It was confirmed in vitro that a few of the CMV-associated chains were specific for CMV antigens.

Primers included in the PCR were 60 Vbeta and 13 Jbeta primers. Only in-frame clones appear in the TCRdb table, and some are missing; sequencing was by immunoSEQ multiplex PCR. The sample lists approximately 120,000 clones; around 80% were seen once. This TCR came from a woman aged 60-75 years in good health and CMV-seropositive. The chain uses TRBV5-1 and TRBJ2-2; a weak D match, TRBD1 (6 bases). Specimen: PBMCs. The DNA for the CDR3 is TGCGCCAGCAGCTTGAGGGGGTCCACCGGGGAGCTGTTTTTT. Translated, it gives CASSLRGSTGELFF.